A single sample gave rise to the 25 T cell receptor beta chains below, sequenced in a study of T-cell memory formation after mild COVID-19. TCRdb re-analysed the 5' RACE reads in MiXCR, keeping a single row per CDR3 protein. This sample has 180,000 or so distinct CDR3 sequences, with approximately 16% found just once. Sequencing was carried out using PBMCs or a T cell subset sorted from them (not recorded which). The receptors shown here come from an adult woman who had mild COVID-19 (a few samples of this study predate the infection). Cell type and time point are not known.

J is TRBJ1-2 and V is TRBV29-1; D gene unclear. CDR1 and CDR2 (germline): SQVTM, ANQGSEA. The CDR3 has 12 residues. Deletions cut 5 bases from V and 0 bases from J, with 7 bases between. CDR3 amino acids: CSVRTANYGYTF. In DNA form, the CDR3 reads TGCAGCGTTAGGACGGCTAACTATGGCTACACCTTC.

This chain uses TRBV24-1 with TRBJ2-5; D gene ambiguous. Trimming took 3 bases from V and 5 from J, leaving 15 bases between them. The CDR3 is 15 residues long. Germline V gene lookup returns CDR1 KGHDR and CDR2 SFDVKD. Here the CDR3 DNA reads TGTGCCACCAGTGATACGACGCTACGTTTCGAGACCCAGTACTTC. Translating it yields CATSDTTLRFETQYF.

This rearrangement joins TRBV29-1 to TRBJ2-2; 8 bases map to TRBD1. V gave up 7 bases and J gave up 1 base; unmatched junction bases: 11. Germline-derived CDR1 and CDR2 are SQVTM and ANQGSEA. This CDR3 is built from 16 residues. The CDR3 here is CSGTLPGQENTGELFF. CDR3 nucleotide sequence: TGCAGCGGTACCCTCCCGGGACAGGAGAACACCGGGGAGCTGTTTTTT.

A few counts support this clonotype. The CDR3: CSVEGPGTGLWGYTF. The CDR3 nucleotides read TGCAGCGTTGAAGGACCTGGGACGGGACTATGGGGCTACACCTTC. This chain connects TRBV29-1 to TRBJ1-2; perhaps TRBD1 as D (5 bases). This CDR3 is 15 amino acids long. V lost 1 base and J lost 8, with 20 bases in between. CDR1 is SQVTM and CDR2 is ANQGSEA in the germline V gene.

The rearrangement links TRBV10-3 to TRBJ2-7; D remains ambiguous. The CDR3 is 14 amino acids. The V end lost 3 bases, the J end lost 1 base, and 10 bases lay between the germline ends. Germline V gene lookup returns CDR1 ENHRY and CDR2 SYGVKD. In nucleotides, the CDR3 is TGTGCCATCAGTGACCCTGAAAGGTCCTACGAGCAGTACTTC. This codes for CAISDPERSYEQYF.

The rearrangement links TRBV20-1 to TRBJ1-2; 7 nucleotides match TRBD1. Germline CDR1 and CDR2: DFQATT and SNEGSKA (reference sequence). Unmatched junction bases numbered 12, after V lost 3 bases and J lost 8 bases. The CDR3 spans 14 residues. The CDR3: CSASARGRLKGYTF. CDR3 sequence (DNA): TGCAGTGCTAGTGCTAGGGGGCGGCTCAAAGGCTACACCTTC.

The rearrangement links TRBV6-5 to TRBJ2-7, with D unclear. Germline values: CDR1 MNHEY, CDR2 SVGAGI. The V and J ends lost 6 bases and 6 bases respectively, with 9 bases between them. The CDR3 has 11 residues. The CDR3, as DNA: TGTGCCAGCAGCGATAGGGTCGAGCAGTACTTC. The encoded protein is CASSDRVEQYF.

This chain joins TRBV12-3 or TRBV12-4 and TRBJ2-3, with 7 bases fitting TRBD1. Trimming removed 6 bases from V and 2 bases from J; junction bases left unmatched: 8. This CDR3 comprises 15 residues. DNA of the CDR3: TGTGCCAGCAGCTCTGACAGGGCCAACACAGATACGCAGTATTTT. It codes for CASSSDRANTDTQYF.

This clonotype was seen more than once but under ten times. The V call is TRBV20-1, the J call TRBJ1-5; TRBD1 matches 10 bases. After removal of 0 bases from V and 7 bases from J, the junction contained 18 bases not matched to a gene. This CDR3 region has 19 residues. Per germline, CDR1 DFQATT and CDR2 SNEGSKA (reference sequence). CDR3 in amino acids: CSAREGRTGGQKKDQPQHF. DNA of the CDR3: TGCAGTGCTAGAGAGGGTAGGACAGGGGGACAGAAAAAGGACCAGCCCCAGCATTTT.

This clonotype was counted a few times. This sequence joins TRBV24-1 and TRBJ2-1; tentatively, D is TRBD2 (7 bases). The CDR3 is 13 amino acids. The V end was cut by 12 bases, the J end by 10 bases, with 21 bases between. Per the germline V gene, CDR1 is KGHDR and CDR2 is SFDVKD. The DNA for the CDR3 is TGTGCCTCCCAGCGGCGGGAGCAGGGGGAGCAGTTCTTC. Translated, it gives CASQRREQGEQFF.

Only a few counts were recorded for this clonotype. The chain employs TRBV20-1 and TRBJ2-1, with TRBD1 as a possible D gene (6 bases). The CDR3 runs 11 residues. In germline, CDR1 is DFQATT, CDR2 SNEGSKA (reference sequence). Trimming cost V 3 bases and J 12 bases, with 12 bases left between them. This chain's CDR3 is CSASSDRAQFF. CDR3 DNA sequence: TGCAGTGCTAGCTCGGACAGAGCGCAGTTCTTC.

This clonotype was found a few times. The J gene is TRBJ2-7, the V gene TRBV9, with 8 bases aligning to TRBD1. Germline V gene lookup returns CDR1 SGDLS and CDR2 YYNGEE. The CDR3 consists of 12 residues. The junction had 1 base not matched to a gene; V was cut back by 3 bases and J by 5 bases. DNA of the CDR3: TGTGCCAGCAGCGAGGACAGGGACGAGCAGTACTTC. This translates into CASSEDRDEQYF.

This clonotype was seen a few times. V gene TRBV7-8 combines with J gene TRBJ2-7, with 12 bases matching TRBD2. CDR3 length: 16 amino acids. With 5 bases clipped from V and 5 bases from J, the junction kept 10 bases outside the gene matches. Germline V gene data show CDR1 as SGHVS and CDR2 as FQNEAQ. CDR3 in amino acids: CASSARLAGALHEQYF. DNA of the CDR3: TGTGCCAGCAGCGCTAGACTAGCGGGAGCCCTCCACGAGCAGTACTTC.

This clonotype was observed a few times. This rearrangement joins TRBV2 to TRBJ1-5, with D possibly matching TRBD1 (6 bases). The CDR3 sequence is 13 residues long. Germline V CDR1 and CDR2: SNHLY, FYNNEI. Trimming stripped 5 bases from V and 3 bases from J, with 8 bases between. Written as DNA, the CDR3 is TGTGCCAGCAGTCGGGGGCCCAATCAGCCCCAGCATTTT. As protein: CASSRGPNQPQHF.

The rearrangement joins TRBV10-3 to TRBJ2-4; D may match TRBD1 or TRBD2 (5 bases each). V shed 7 bases and J shed 8 bases, with 15 bases lying between them. Per germline, CDR1 ENHRY and CDR2 SYGVKD. The CDR3 has 13 amino acids. The CDR3 DNA follows: TGTGCCATCAAGAGAGAGGGGACGGACATTCAGTACTTC. It specifies CAIKREGTDIQYF.

This clonotype was seen a handful of times. This chain links TRBV29-1 with TRBJ2-2; D not resolved. V lost 7 bases to trimming and J lost 1 base, with 7 bases between them. This CDR3 spans 12 amino acids. Germline values: CDR1 SQVTM, CDR2 ANQGSEA. The CDR3 bases are TGCAGCGCCTCCTTGAACACCGGGGAGCTGTTTTTT. Residues: CSASLNTGELFF.

The chain recombines TRBV2 with TRBJ1-6; D remains unclear. V lost 5 bases and J 9 bases, leaving 11 bases between the germline ends. Germline V gene lookup returns CDR1 SNHLY and CDR2 FYNNEI. The CDR3 loop spans 13 amino acids. CDR3 nucleotides: TGTGCCAGCAGTAGTTCGGGGTCTTCACCCCTCCACTTT. Its translation is CASSSSGSSPLHF.

This clonotype was counted between two and nine times. The rearrangement links TRBV12-3 or TRBV12-4 to TRBJ1-3; TRBD1 aligns across 7 bases. J was trimmed by 4 bases and V by 3 bases; bases with no gene match: 12. The CDR3 is made up of 17 amino acids. The CDR3 region is CASSFRQGTRSGNTIYF. As DNA, the CDR3 is TGTGCCAGCAGTTTTAGACAGGGAACAAGATCCGGAAACACCATATATTTT.

This chain uses TRBV9 with TRBJ1-2; tentative D call: TRBD1 (5 bases). CDR3 length: 14 residues. Germline V gene data show CDR1 as SGDLS and CDR2 as YYNGEE. V was pared by 1 base and J by 4 bases, with 11 bases between. This CDR3 reads CASSVPGSGYGYTF. The CDR3 DNA reads TGTGCCAGCAGCGTACCAGGGTCAGGCTATGGCTACACCTTC.

V usage is TRBV7-6 and J usage is TRBJ2-2, with 12 bases identical to TRBD1. This CDR3 spans 17 amino acids. V lost 0 bases, J lost 3 bases, and 2 bases stayed unmatched. Germline V gene sequence: CDR1 SGHVS, CDR2 FNYEAQ. In DNA form, the CDR3 reads TGTGCCAGCAGCTTAGCGGGACAGGGGGCAGACACCGGGGAGCTGTTTTTT. Amino acid sequence: CASSLAGQGADTGELFF.

V usage is TRBV7-8 and J usage is TRBJ2-2; 7 positions match TRBD1. The CDR3 covers 17 residues. V lost 2 bases to trimming and J lost 1 base; unmatched junction nucleotides: 7. Per germline, CDR1 SGHVS and CDR2 FQNEAQ. The CDR3 here is CASSLMGDRVNTGELFF. CDR3 coding DNA: TGTGCCAGCAGCTTAATGGGCGACAGGGTGAACACCGGGGAGCTGTTTTTT.

The gene calls are TRBV29-1 and TRBJ2-3; TRBD1 agrees at 7 bases. Trimming at V came to 4 bases and at J to 5 bases, leaving 9 bases not matched to a gene. Germline CDR1 SQVTM, CDR2 ANQGSEA. The CDR3 has 14 residues. The CDR3 reads CSVVVQGEIDTQYF. CDR3 DNA: TGCAGCGTTGTCGTGCAGGGGGAGATAGATACGCAGTATTTT.

The V call is TRBV5-6, the J call TRBJ2-7; 8 bases agree with TRBD1. The trim removed 4 bases at V and 2 bases at J, leaving 5 bases unmatched. Germline CDR1 SGHDT, CDR2 YYEEEE. This CDR3 contains 14 residues. The CDR3 region has the DNA TGTGCCAGCAGCAGTGAGACAGGGGCCTACGAGCAGTACTTC. Protein product: CASSSETGAYEQYF. Complete variable domain (other parts from reference TRBV5-6 and TRBJ2-7): DAGVTQSPTHLIKTRGQQVTLRCSPKSGHDTVSWYQQALGQGPQFIFQYYEEEERQRGNFPDRFSGHQFPNYSSELNVNALLLGDSALYLCASSSETGAYEQYFGPGTRLTVT.

The table lists this clonotype with many counts. This chain uses TRBV4-1 with TRBJ1-1; 9 bases line up with TRBD1. Losses at the gene ends were 6 bases for V and 1 base for J; bases not matched to a gene: 0. CDR3 length: 13 residues. Germline loops: CDR1 MGHRA, CDR2 YSYEKL. The DNA for the CDR3 is TGCGCCAGCAGGGACAGGGGGAACACTGAAGCTTTCTTT. It yields the protein CASRDRGNTEAFF.

This clonotype came up a few times. The chain recombines TRBV7-2 with TRBJ2-7; D gene ambiguous. The V end lost 5 bases, the J end lost 3 bases, and 14 bases lay between the germline ends. The length of the CDR3 is 14 residues. The germline CDR1 and CDR2 sequences are SGHTA and FQGNSA. CDR3 region: CASSPYAPDYEQYF. CDR3 nucleotide sequence: TGTGCCAGCAGCCCTTATGCCCCGGACTACGAGCAGTACTTC.